This TCR beta chain was identified in a study of blood T cell repertoires in COVID-19. The CDR3 sequence is 16 residues long. V lost 5 bases, J lost 0 bases, and 11 bases lay in between. The germline CDR1 and CDR2 sequences are SEHNR and FQNEAQ (reference sequence). Only in-frame clones appear in the TCRdb table, and some are missing; sequencing was by immunoSEQ multiplex PCR. The sample includes 110,000 to 150,000 clones, roughly 79% of them seen just once. This receptor was obtained from a man between 45 and 60 years old with active or convalescent COVID-19. The rearrangement uses TRBV7-9 and TRBJ1-6, with D tentatively TRBD1 (6 bases). Material for sequencing was peripheral blood. The CDR3 DNA reads as TGTGCCAGCAGCCCAGGACAGCTCTCCTATAATTCACCCCTCCACTTT. It encodes CASSPGQLSYNSPLHF. Full variable domain (remainder filled in from reference TRBV7-9 and TRBJ1-6): DTGVSQNPRHKITKRGQNVTFRCDPISEHNRLYWYRQTLGQGPEFLTYFQNEAQLEKSRLLSDRFSAERPKGSFSTLEIQRTEQGDSAMYLCASSPGQLSYNSPLHFGNGTRLTVT.